A selection of T cell receptor beta chains follows, all from one sample in a study of low-dose radiotherapy and immunotherapy resistance in tumors. MiXCR, run by TCRdb on the reads, gives a single entry per CDR3 protein. This table holds over 70,000 distinct CDR3 sequences, around a third found once. The sequencing used PBMCs, collected before treatment. These receptors were taken from a female donor with ovarian cancer. Both conserved end residues are part of each CDR3. The D gene is left open where the match is weak. A clone size is listed for some rows: how often the clone was seen (once, few, many), or a class if it is expanded.

length: 15; size: few; D: .; J: TRBJ1-5; V: TRBV2; DNA: TGTGCCAGCACTCCGAACAGGGCTCCCAATCAGCCCCAGCATTTT; CDR3: CASTPNRAPNQPQHF
length: 13; size: many; D: .; J: TRBJ1-5; V: TRBV19; DNA: TGTGCCAGTAGTATAGATCGCGGACAGCCCCAGCATTTT; CDR3: CASSIDRGQPQHF
length: 14; size: many; D: .; J: TRBJ2-6; V: TRBV23-1; DNA: TGCGCCACCAAACCCGGGGACGGGGCCAACGTCCTGACTTTC; CDR3: CATKPGDGANVLTF
length: 17; size: many; D: .; J: TRBJ2-3; V: TRBV2; DNA: TGTGCCAGCAAGCTCACCCTTCAACCTCCGGCCACAGATACGCAGTATTTT; CDR3: CASKLTLQPPATDTQYF
length: 16; size: .; D: .; J: TRBJ2-3; V: TRBV7-2; DNA: TGTGCCAGCAGCTTAGTAGCGCTAACTAGCACAGATACGCAGTATTTT; CDR3: CASSLVALTSTDTQYF
length: 17; size: few; D: TRBD1; J: TRBJ2-7; V: TRBV6-2/TRBV6-3; DNA: TGTGCCAGCAGTTACCAATTTCCGGGACAGGGAGAAGACGAGCAGTACTTC; CDR3: CASSYQFPGQGEDEQYF
length: 13; size: .; D: .; J: TRBJ1-2; V: TRBV18; DNA: TGTGCCAGCTGCCCGGCAGGAGCCTATGGCTACACCTTC; CDR3: CASCPAGAYGYTF
length: 16; size: many; D: TRBD2; J: TRBJ2-5; V: TRBV6-2/TRBV6-3; DNA: TGTGCCAGCAGTTACTCGAATGCGGGAGGGCAAGAGACCCAGTACTTC; CDR3: CASSYSNAGGQETQYF
length: 14; size: many; D: .; J: TRBJ2-7; V: TRBV6-1; DNA: TGTGCCAGCAGTGCTTCCGGGACCCCTTACGAGCAGTACTTC; CDR3: CASSASGTPYEQYF
length: 14; size: medium-sized; D: .; J: TRBJ1-5; V: TRBV19; DNA: TGTGCCAGTAGTAGTGGGGGGGGCAATCAGCCCCAGCATTTT; CDR3: CASSSGGGNQPQHF
length: 14; size: many; D: .; J: TRBJ2-1; V: TRBV4-1; DNA: TGCGCCAGCTCGTCGGAAGGACCGCCGGATGAGCAGTTCTTC; CDR3: CASSSEGPPDEQFF
length: 19; size: many; D: .; J: TRBJ1-6; V: TRBV28; DNA: TGTGCCAGCAGTTTATTATCCCCCCGGGGGATCTCTAATAATTCACCCCTCCACTTT; CDR3: CASSLLSPRGISNNSPLHF
length: 14; size: many; D: .; J: TRBJ2-1; V: TRBV6-2/TRBV6-3; DNA: TGTGCCAGCGGGGGTGCCTCTTTCGGGACTCAGCAGTTCTTC; CDR3: CASGGASFGTQQFF
length: 15; size: .; D: TRBD2; J: TRBJ2-5; V: TRBV15; DNA: TGTGCCACCAGCGCACTCTCTAGCGGACAAGAGACCCAGTACTTC; CDR3: CATSALSSGQETQYF
length: 15; size: .; D: .; J: TRBJ2-5; V: TRBV10-3; DNA: TGTGCCACCAGCTCCACCGGGGCCCGCCAAGAGACCCAGTACTTC; CDR3: CATSSTGARQETQYF
length: 17; size: many; D: TRBD2; J: TRBJ2-3; V: TRBV14; DNA: TGTGCCAGCAGCCTTGGCCGGCGGGAGATGGGATCCGTTACGCAGTATTTT; CDR3: CASSLGRREMGSVTQYF
length: 14; size: few; D: .; J: TRBJ1-1; V: TRBV2; DNA: TGTGCCAGCAGTGAAGCCGGACGGAACACTGAAGCTTTCTTT; CDR3: CASSEAGRNTEAFF
length: 15; size: many; D: .; J: TRBJ1-3; V: TRBV9; DNA: TGTGCCTCCACCCCCCAGGGAACTGATGGAAACACCATATATTTT; CDR3: CASTPQGTDGNTIYF
length: 16; size: many; D: TRBD2; J: TRBJ2-1; V: TRBV6-6; DNA: TGTGCCAGCAGTCTAGGACTAGCGGCCTCCTACAATGAGCAGTTCTTC; CDR3: CASSLGLAASYNEQFF
length: 16; size: many; D: .; J: TRBJ1-1; V: TRBV28; DNA: TGTGCCAGCAGAAACGACCGTGGGGCGAGACGGACTGAAGCTTTCTTT; CDR3: CASRNDRGARRTEAFF
length: 12; size: few; D: TRBD2; J: TRBJ2-1; V: TRBV7-3; DNA: TGTGCCAGCAGCTTACAGCGGGGTCAGCAGTTCTTC; CDR3: CASSLQRGQQFF
length: 12; size: many; D: TRBD2; J: TRBJ2-1; V: TRBV18; DNA: TGTGCCAGCTCACGGAGCGGGGCGGAGCAGTTCTTC; CDR3: CASSRSGAEQFF
length: 18; size: many; D: TRBD1; J: TRBJ2-7; V: TRBV7-6; DNA: TGTGCCAGCAGCTTCTTAGTAGTTGGGGGGACAGGGACCTACGAGCAGTACTTC; CDR3: CASSFLVVGGTGTYEQYF
length: 13; size: many; D: .; J: TRBJ1-5; V: TRBV12-3/TRBV12-4; DNA: TGTGCCAGCAGTGCCAGCGGCAATCAGCCCCAGCATTTT; CDR3: CASSASGNQPQHF
length: 19; size: .; D: TRBD2; J: TRBJ2-2; V: TRBV29-1; DNA: TGCAGCGATGATTCGACTAGCGGAAGTCCTCTCGGGGGCACCGGGGAGCTGTTTTTT; CDR3: CSDDSTSGSPLGGTGELFF
length: 15; size: few; D: .; J: TRBJ1-5; V: TRBV28; DNA: TGTGCCAGCAGCCGGGCTCCGGGGAGCAATCAGCCCCAGCATTTT; CDR3: CASSRAPGSNQPQHF
length: 11; size: many; D: .; J: TRBJ2-7; V: TRBV5-1; DNA: TGCGCCAGCAGCTTTGCCTACGAGCAGTACTTC; CDR3: CASSFAYEQYF
length: 13; size: many; D: .; J: TRBJ1-1; V: TRBV25-1; DNA: TGTGCCAGCACCCCAGGGATGGGCACTGAAGCTTTCTTT; CDR3: CASTPGMGTEAFF
length: 15; size: many; D: TRBD2; J: TRBJ2-3; V: TRBV20-1; DNA: TGCAGTGCCATGTCTAGCGGGGGAAGAACAGATACGCAGTATTTT; CDR3: CSAMSSGGRTDTQYF
length: 11; size: .; D: TRBD1; J: TRBJ2-3; V: TRBV6-5; DNA: TGTGCCAGCAGTCCGGGACAGAAGCAGTATTTT; CDR3: CASSPGQKQYF
length: 15; size: many; D: .; J: TRBJ1-4; V: TRBV7-6; DNA: TGTGCCAGCAGCCGACTGCCGGGCCCTGAAGAAAAACTGTTTTTT; CDR3: CASSRLPGPEEKLFF
length: 11; size: once; D: .; J: TRBJ1-2; V: TRBV6-1; DNA: TGTGCCACCGAGACTGAGGGCGGCTGCACCTTC; CDR3: CATETEGGCTF
length: 12; size: many; D: TRBD2; J: TRBJ2-1; V: TRBV2; DNA: TGTGCCAGCAGCCGGGGGGTAAATGAGCAGTTCTTC; CDR3: CASSRGVNEQFF
length: 16; size: once; D: .; J: TRBJ1-2; V: TRBV9; DNA: TGTGCCAGCAGCGTAGCCCTCGAGACGGCTGACTATGGCTACACCTTC; CDR3: CASSVALETADYGYTF
length: 15; size: .; D: .; J: TRBJ2-1; V: TRBV24-1; DNA: TGTGCCACCAGTGACCCGCTTGGGGACTACAATGAGCAGTTCTTC; CDR3: CATSDPLGDYNEQFF
length: 14; size: .; D: .; J: TRBJ2-3; V: TRBV28; DNA: TGTGCCAGCAGAACCCTACTAGCACCAGATACGCAGTATTTT; CDR3: CASRTLLAPDTQYF
length: 11; size: many; D: .; J: TRBJ2-3; V: TRBV20-1; DNA: TGCAGTGCGGGAACGCAGGGGACGCAGTATTTT; CDR3: CSAGTQGTQYF
length: 14; size: .; D: .; J: TRBJ2-5; V: TRBV10-3; DNA: TGTGCCATCAGTGACGGACAGTTCCAAGAGACCCAGTACTTC; CDR3: CAISDGQFQETQYF
length: 12; size: .; D: .; J: TRBJ2-1; V: TRBV11-3; DNA: TGTGCCAGCAGCTTGGCTCGGAATGAGCAGTTCTTC; CDR3: CASSLARNEQFF
length: 15; size: .; D: .; J: TRBJ2-1; V: TRBV7-8; DNA: TGTGCCAGCAGCTTAGTGGTTAGTCACCACGTCGGGCAGTTCTTC; CDR3: CASSLVVSHHVGQFF
length: 15; size: .; D: .; J: TRBJ2-1; V: TRBV28; DNA: TGTGCCAGCAGCCCGGAGGGTAGCGGAAACAATGAGCAGTTCTTC; CDR3: CASSPEGSGNNEQFF
length: 15; size: once; D: TRBD2; J: TRBJ2-1; V: TRBV28; DNA: TGTGCCAGCAGTTTCGGGACTAGCGGGAGTAGAGAGCAGTTCTTC; CDR3: CASSFGTSGSREQFF
length: 15; size: .; D: .; J: TRBJ2-5; V: TRBV11-1; DNA: TGTGCCAGCAGCTTCTCCGCGGGCGTCCAAGAGACCCAGTACTTC; CDR3: CASSFSAGVQETQYF
length: 16; size: many; D: TRBD1; J: TRBJ2-2; V: TRBV19; DNA: TGTGCCAGTAGTAAACGGGGGACAGGGGGCACCGGGGAGCTGTTTTTT; CDR3: CASSKRGTGGTGELFF
length: 15; size: many; D: .; J: TRBJ2-1; V: TRBV6-2/TRBV6-3; DNA: TGTGCCAGCAGCCTCGGACTCGGTGTGTTGGGTGAGCAGTTCTTC; CDR3: CASSLGLGVLGEQFF
length: 15; size: many; D: .; J: TRBJ2-2; V: TRBV12-3/TRBV12-4; DNA: TGTGCCAGCAGTTTACTACAGACTGGTACCGGGGAGCTGTTTTTT; CDR3: CASSLLQTGTGELFF
length: 19; size: .; D: TRBD1; J: TRBJ1-6; V: TRBV5-5; DNA: TGTGCCAGCAGCTTAGGGACTGGGGGCGGGGGACAGGAAAATTCACCCCTCCACTTT; CDR3: CASSLGTGGGGQENSPLHF
length: 14; size: many; D: .; J: TRBJ2-3; V: TRBV7-9; DNA: TGTGCCAGCACCACGACGGGAGTGCGAGATACGCAGTATTTT; CDR3: CASTTTGVRDTQYF
length: 16; size: many; D: TRBD1; J: TRBJ2-5; V: TRBV28; DNA: TGTGCCAGCAGTTCCCCCCGCGTTCGACAGGGTGAGACCCAGTACTTC; CDR3: CASSSPRVRQGETQYF
length: 13; size: few; D: TRBD1; J: TRBJ1-2; V: TRBV29-1; DNA: TGCAGCGGCCAACAGGGGGCGGACTATGGCTACACCTTC; CDR3: CSGQQGADYGYTF
length: 15; size: .; D: TRBD1; J: TRBJ2-3; V: TRBV5-8; DNA: TGTGCCAGCAGCTCGGGACAGGGCACTACAGATACGCAGTATTTT; CDR3: CASSSGQGTTDTQYF
length: 13; size: .; D: .; J: TRBJ2-1; V: TRBV28; DNA: TGTGCCAGCAGTTTTCGAGACCCCAATGAGCAGTTCTTC; CDR3: CASSFRDPNEQFF
length: 15; size: .; D: TRBD2; J: TRBJ2-2; V: TRBV19; DNA: TGTGCCAGTAGTTCCCAGCGGGGGAACACCGGGGAGCTGTTTTTT; CDR3: CASSSQRGNTGELFF
length: 14; size: many; D: .; J: TRBJ2-3; V: TRBV10-2; DNA: TGCGCCAGCACGGACGGGGTTAGCACAGATACGCAGTATTTT; CDR3: CASTDGVSTDTQYF
length: 17; size: .; D: .; J: TRBJ2-4; V: TRBV12-3/TRBV12-4; DNA: TGTGCCAGCGGCCCTGGAGGAGTTCTTTTAGCCGAAAACATTCAGTACTTC; CDR3: CASGPGGVLLAENIQYF